These 25 T cell receptor beta chains share one sample of origin, sequenced in a study of identical twins. Each CDR3 protein is one row after TCRdb ran MiXCR on the 5' RACE reads. The sample records fewer than 550,000 distinct CDR3 sequences, 13% to 15% being singletons. The sample was also linked to a second study, of yellow fever vaccine responses in identical twins.

The sample comprised CD4+ T cells sorted from blood. The origin of the receptors is a woman aged 18-29 years in good health.

This clonotype was detected only a few times. The chain has TRBV20-1 and TRBJ1-4; a weak D match, TRBD1 (6 bases). CDR3 size: 12 residues. CDR1 and CDR2 from the germline V gene are DFQATT and SNEGSKA (reference sequence). Trimming cost V 5 bases and J 7 bases, with 11 bases left between them. This CDR3 reads CSADTRGEKLFF. The CDR3 coding sequence is TGCAGTGCTGATACCAGGGGTGAAAAACTGTTTTTT.

The genes are TRBV6-1 and TRBJ1-5, with D unresolved. The CDR3 is made up of 14 amino acids. The V end lost 6 bases, the J end lost 0 bases, and 9 bases lay between the germline ends. The germline V gene encodes CDR1 MNHNS and CDR2 SASEGT. Written as DNA, the CDR3 is TGTGCCAGCAGACCGGACCCTAGCAATCAGCCCCAGCATTTT. Translation gives CASRPDPSNQPQHF.

This clonotype has a count of ten or more. The V call is TRBV27, the J call TRBJ2-7; a weak D match, TRBD2 (5 bases). CDR1 is MNHEY and CDR2 is SMNVEV in the germline V gene (reference sequence). The V end lost 5 bases, the J end lost 2 bases, and 7 bases lay between the germline ends. CDR3 size: 12 residues. Here the CDR3 DNA reads TGTGCCAGCAGTAGCGGCGCCTACGAGCAGTACTTC. This encodes CASSSGAYEQYF.

This clonotype was seen a handful of times. This rearrangement joins TRBV11-2 to TRBJ2-3; D call uncertain. CDR1 is SGHAT and CDR2 is FQNNGV in the germline V gene. The CDR3 length is 13 residues. Between the trimmed V and J ends, which lost 5 bases and 2 bases, there was a span of 8 bases. In DNA, the CDR3 is TGTGCCAGCAGCCCCCAACCCACAGATACGCAGTATTTT. It encodes CASSPQPTDTQYF.

This chain joins TRBV3-1 and TRBJ1-1; D is unclear. This CDR3 is 15 amino acids long. Trimming left V 4 bases short and J 4 bases short, with 16 bases between. The germline V gene has CDR1 LGHDT and CDR2 YNNKEL (reference sequence). The CDR3 reads CASSLRRDTGTEAFF. CDR3 nucleotide sequence: TGTGCCAGCAGCCTTCGGAGGGATACGGGCACTGAAGCTTTCTTT. Complete variable domain (other parts from reference TRBV3-1 and TRBJ1-1): DTAVSQTPKYLVTQMGNDKSIKCEQNLGHDTMYWYKQDSKKFLKIMFSYNNKELIINETVPNRFSPKSPDKAHLNLHINSLELGDSAVYFCASSLRRDTGTEAFFGQGTRLTVV.

This sequence joins TRBV27 and TRBJ2-1; D call uncertain. The CDR3 extends over 15 amino acids. Deletions cut 3 bases from V and 1 base from J, with 10 bases between. Germline V gene sequence: CDR1 MNHEY, CDR2 SMNVEV (reference sequence). CDR3 loop: CASSFIPGSYNEQFF. CDR3 DNA: TGTGCCAGCAGTTTCATTCCGGGTTCCTACAATGAGCAGTTCTTC.

This clonotype was observed a few times. The rearrangement uses TRBV7-9 and TRBJ2-7, with 8 bases matching TRBD2. With V trimmed by 0 bases and J by 3 bases, 4 bases remained unmatched. The CDR3 extends over 15 amino acids. Per the germline V gene, CDR1 is SEHNR and CDR2 is FQNEAQ (reference sequence). CDR3: CASSLAQRELYEQYF. Written as DNA, the CDR3 is TGTGCCAGCAGCTTAGCACAGCGGGAGCTCTACGAGCAGTACTTC.

A few counts support this clonotype. The V gene is TRBV10-3, the J gene TRBJ2-1, with TRBD2 matching 10 bases. Germline trimming cut 6 bases from V and 4 bases from J; bases unmatched to any gene: 6. This CDR3 has 15 residues. Germline loops: CDR1 ENHRY, CDR2 SYGVKD. The CDR3 here is CAISTPSGGYNEQFF. CDR3 bases: TGTGCCATCAGCACCCCTAGCGGGGGATACAATGAGCAGTTCTTC.

This clonotype came up a few times. The chain combines TRBV29-1 with TRBJ2-2; no definite D call. This CDR3 has 12 residues. CDR1 and CDR2 (germline): SQVTM, ANQGSEA. Trimming took 5 bases from V and 3 from J, leaving 7 bases between them. CDR3: CSVPGDTGELFF. The CDR3 bases are TGCAGCGTTCCGGGTGACACCGGGGAGCTGTTTTTT.

The genes are TRBV6-1 and TRBJ1-5, with 7 bases that match TRBD1. The length of the CDR3 is 16 residues. Trimming removed 4 bases from V and 2 bases from J; junction bases left unmatched: 8. CDR1 and CDR2 (germline): MNHNS, SASEGT. The CDR3 DNA sequence: TGTGCCAGCAGTGCAATAAACAGGGGTGGCAATCAGCCCCAGCATTTT. Translation gives CASSAINRGGNQPQHF.

This clonotype came up a few times. The chain uses TRBV29-1 and TRBJ2-6, with 8 bases lining up with TRBD1. Per germline, CDR1 SQVTM and CDR2 ANQGSEA. Trimming cost V 6 bases and J 1 base; bases outside gene matches: 2. The CDR3 spans 14 residues. CDR3 loop: CSVGDRSGANVLTF. The CDR3 DNA follows: TGCAGCGTCGGGGACAGGTCTGGGGCCAACGTCCTGACTTTC. Complete variable domain (other parts from reference TRBV29-1 and TRBJ2-6): SAVISQKPSRDICQRGTSLTIQCQVDSQVTMMFWYRQQPGQSLTLIATANQGSEATYESGFVIDKFPISRPNLTFSTLTVSNMSPEDSSIYLCSVGDRSGANVLTFGAGSRLTVL.

This clonotype was detected a few times. The chain joins TRBV5-4 to TRBJ1-1, with D maybe TRBD1 (6 bases). Trimming took 2 bases from V and 6 from J, leaving 17 bases between them. CDR1 and CDR2 from the germline V gene are SGHNT and YYREEE (reference sequence). The CDR3 sequence is 15 residues long. This CDR3 reads CASSLRGKPTPEAFF. The CDR3 coding sequence is TGTGCCAGCAGCTTAAGGGGGAAGCCTACACCTGAAGCTTTCTTT.

CDR3 in DNA: TGTGCCAGCAGCGCCTCCCCGCTGGGACTAGCGGGGGGTATCGCAGATACGCAGTATTTT. This codes for CASSASPLGLAGGIADTQYF. The gene calls are TRBV9 and TRBJ2-3, with TRBD2 matching over 15 bases. The CDR3 sequence is 20 residues long. The germline V gene encodes CDR1 SGDLS and CDR2 YYNGEE. V shed 3 bases, J shed 4 bases, and the junction held 15 bases outside the gene matches.

This clonotype was recorded a few times. This chain uses TRBV6-5 with TRBJ1-2; D might be TRBD1 (5 bases). This CDR3 region has 13 residues. Germline CDR1 reads MNHEY; CDR2 reads SVGAGI. The ends were cut back, 0 bases at V and 7 bases at J, with 9 bases in the middle. The CDR3 bases are TGTGCCAGCAGTTACTCAGAAGGGGTTGGCTACACCTTC. Translation: CASSYSEGVGYTF.

The chain recombines TRBV4-2 with TRBJ2-3, with TRBD2 matching 7 bases. V shed 0 bases, J shed 0 bases, and the junction held 9 bases outside the gene matches. The CDR3 runs to 18 residues. The V gene's germline CDR1 is LGHNA and CDR2 YNFKEQ. The CDR3 region has the DNA TGTGCCAGCAGCCAAGAGGCTAGGAGTAGCGGGAGCACAGATACGCAGTATTTT. It encodes CASSQEARSSGSTDTQYF.

The J gene is TRBJ2-1, the V gene TRBV7-6, with 12 bases lining up with TRBD2. Germline V lookup: CDR1 SGHVS, CDR2 FNYEAQ. Trimming removed 3 bases from V and 6 bases from J; junction bases left unmatched: 9. The CDR3 has 17 amino acids. CDR3 sequence (DNA): TGTGCCAGCAGCTTGTATTCGACTAGCGGGAGTTTCAATGAGCAGTTCTTC. This translates into CASSLYSTSGSFNEQFF.

This clonotype was counted ten times or more. The CDR3 DNA reads as TGTGCCAGCAGCCTCCTGACTGAGACCGGGGAGCTGTTTTTT. This gives the protein CASSLLTETGELFF. The J gene is TRBJ2-2, the V gene TRBV14; D gene ambiguous. This CDR3 contains 14 residues. V was cut by 4 bases and J by 5 bases, with 11 bases left in between. Germline lookup yields CDR1 SGHDN and CDR2 FVKESK.

This clonotype was detected a few times. This sequence joins TRBV20-1 and TRBJ1-1; 7 bases fit TRBD1. The CDR3 sequence is 15 residues long. Germline trimming cut 6 bases from V and 4 bases from J; bases unmatched to any gene: 14. Per the germline V gene, CDR1 is DFQATT and CDR2 is SNEGSKA (reference sequence). The CDR3 loop is CSARSRQGGATEAFF. The CDR3 DNA follows: TGCAGTGCCCGTTCCCGCCAGGGGGGCGCCACTGAAGCTTTCTTT.

This clonotype turned up a few times. This chain joins TRBV10-3 and TRBJ2-7; unclear D gene. Germline V gives CDR1 ENHRY, CDR2 SYGVKD. The CDR3 is 12 amino acids. V lost 0 bases, J lost 7 bases, and 7 bases lay in between. In nucleotides, the CDR3 is TGTGCCATCAGTGAGTCTACAGTTGAGCAGTACGTC. It yields the protein CAISESTVEQYV.

The genes are TRBV10-3 and TRBJ2-5, with unresolved D. The CDR3 has 15 residues. Germline V CDR1 and CDR2: ENHRY, SYGVKD. V was shortened by 3 bases and J by 0 bases, with 11 bases between the two germline ends. The CDR3 DNA sequence: TGTGCCATCAGTGACCCACATCGCCACCAAGAGACCCAGTACTTC. Amino acid sequence: CAISDPHRHQETQYF.

This clonotype was observed many times. V usage is TRBV7-9 and J usage is TRBJ2-3; no firm D call. Trimming cost V 1 base and J 0 bases, with 5 bases left between them. CDR1 is SEHNR, CDR2 FQNEAQ, per germline (reference sequence). This CDR3 has 14 residues. The CDR3 here is CASSLVFSTDTQYF. CDR3 DNA sequence: TGTGCCAGCAGCTTAGTTTTTAGCACAGATACGCAGTATTTT.

This clonotype showed up many times. One end of the junction does not line up with germline, which may come from a read error. J is TRBJ1-4 and V is TRBV10-3; D remains unclear. The CDR3 loop spans 13 amino acids. From germline, CDR1 is ENHRY and CDR2 SYGVKD. The CDR3 DNA follows: TGTGCCACTAGACGGAACATTAATGGAAAACTGTTTTTT. This translates into CATRRNINGKLFF.

This clonotype was observed a handful of times. This chain links TRBV5-1 with TRBJ2-1; unclear D gene. Germline assignment: CDR1 SGHRS and CDR2 YFSETQ. CDR3 length equals 15 residues. Trimming removed 0 bases at V and 1 base at J, with 8 bases between. This CDR3 is CASSLAQTSYNEQFF. The DNA of the CDR3 is TGCGCCAGCAGCTTGGCTCAGACGTCCTACAATGAGCAGTTCTTC.

The V gene is TRBV5-6, the J gene TRBJ2-1, with TRBD1 matching over 7 bases. This CDR3 is 16 amino acids long. Per the germline V gene, CDR1 is SGHDT and CDR2 is YYEEEE. V lost 0 bases to trimming and J lost 5 bases; unmatched junction nucleotides: 8. Written as DNA, the CDR3 is TGTGCCAGCAGCTTGGCCGGCGGACAGGCCAACAATGAGCAGTTCTTC. As protein: CASSLAGGQANNEQFF.

In nucleotides, the CDR3 is TGTGCCAGCAGCTTACCCGGGTCCTTCACCGGGGAGCTGTTTTTT. It specifies CASSLPGSFTGELFF. The chain has TRBV7-9 and TRBJ2-2; D call uncertain. V lost 2 bases and J lost 4, with 11 bases in between. Germline V gives CDR1 SEHNR, CDR2 FQNEAQ (reference sequence). CDR3 size: 15 residues.